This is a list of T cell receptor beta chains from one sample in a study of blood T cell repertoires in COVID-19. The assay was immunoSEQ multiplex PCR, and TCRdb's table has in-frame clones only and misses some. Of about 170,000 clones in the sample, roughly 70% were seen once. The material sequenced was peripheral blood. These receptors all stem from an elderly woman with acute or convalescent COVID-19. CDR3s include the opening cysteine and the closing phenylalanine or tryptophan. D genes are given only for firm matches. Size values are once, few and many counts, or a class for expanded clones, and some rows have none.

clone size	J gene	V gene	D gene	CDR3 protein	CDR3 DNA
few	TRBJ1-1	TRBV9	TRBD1	CASSPRTGTNTEAFF	TGTGCCAGCAGCCCCCGGACAGGAACGAACACTGAAGCTTTCTTT
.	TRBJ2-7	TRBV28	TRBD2	CASNHGEGLGLKWYEQYF	TGTGCCAGCAACCACGGGGAGGGATTGGGACTGAAATGGTACGAGCAGTACTTC
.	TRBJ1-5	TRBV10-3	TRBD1	CAISESSRGRGQPQHF	TGTGCCATCAGTGAGTCGAGCAGGGGGCGCGGACAGCCCCAGCATTTT
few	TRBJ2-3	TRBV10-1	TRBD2	CASSEGSGRALRTDTQYF	TGCGCCAGCAGTGAGGGAAGCGGGAGGGCCTTACGTACAGATACGCAGTATTTT
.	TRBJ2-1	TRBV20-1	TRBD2	CSARGGFEQFF	TGCAGTGCTAGGGGGGGGTTTGAGCAGTTCTTC
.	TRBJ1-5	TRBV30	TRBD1	CAWKLTGTGSQPQHF	TGTGCCTGGAAATTGACAGGGACCGGGAGTCAGCCCCAGCATTTT
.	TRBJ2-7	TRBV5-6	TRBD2	CASSLAMILAGAPDEQYF	TGTGCCAGCAGCTTGGCAATGATACTAGCGGGAGCGCCTGACGAGCAGTACTTC
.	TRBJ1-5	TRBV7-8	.	CASSLLRTGQPQHF	TGTGCCAGCAGCTTACTGAGAACCGGGCAGCCCCAGCATTTT
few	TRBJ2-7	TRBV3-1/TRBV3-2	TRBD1	CASSQEGGQGSEQYF	TGTGCCAGCAGCCAAGAAGGTGGACAGGGAAGCGAGCAGTACTTC
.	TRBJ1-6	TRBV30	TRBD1	CAWSGTGEGSPLHF	TGTGCCTGGAGCGGGACAGGGGAAGGATCACCCCTCCACTTT
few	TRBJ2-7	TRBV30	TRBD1	CAWSPGTATYEQYF	TGTGCCTGGAGTCCAGGGACAGCGACCTACGAGCAGTACTTC
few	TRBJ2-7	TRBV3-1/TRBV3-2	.	CASSPGDRDGQYF	TGTGCCAGCAGTCCAGGAGACAGAGATGGGCAGTACTTC
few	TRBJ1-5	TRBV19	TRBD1	CASRDSRNQPQHF	TGTGCCAGTCGGGACAGCCGCAATCAGCCCCAGCATTTT
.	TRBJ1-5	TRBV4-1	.	CASSQVGQPQHF	TGCGCCAGCAGCCAAGTTGGCCAGCCCCAGCATTTT
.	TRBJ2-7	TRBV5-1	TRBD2	CASSLPKRELAEQYF	TGCGCCAGCAGCCTACCCAAGCGGGAGTTAGCCGAGCAGTACTTC
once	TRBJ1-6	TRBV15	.	CATSVRVWNSPLHF	TGTGCCACCAGCGTGAGGGTGTGGAATTCACCCCTCCACTTT
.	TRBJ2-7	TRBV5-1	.	CASRAAGAYEQYF	TGCGCCAGCCGGGCAGCAGGGGCCTACGAGCAGTACTTC
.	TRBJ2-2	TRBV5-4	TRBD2	CASSLTSGRVSGELFF	TGTGCCAGCAGCTTGACCAGCGGGAGGGTTAGCGGGGAGCTGTTTTTT